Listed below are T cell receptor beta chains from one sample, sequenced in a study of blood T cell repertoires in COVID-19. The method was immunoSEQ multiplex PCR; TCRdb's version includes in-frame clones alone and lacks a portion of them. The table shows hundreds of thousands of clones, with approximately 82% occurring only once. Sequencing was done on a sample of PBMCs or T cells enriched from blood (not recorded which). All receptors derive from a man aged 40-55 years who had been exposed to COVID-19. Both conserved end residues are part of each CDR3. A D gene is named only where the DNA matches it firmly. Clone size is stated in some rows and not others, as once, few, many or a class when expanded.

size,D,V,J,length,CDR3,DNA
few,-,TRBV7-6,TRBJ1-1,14,CASRPTEVNTEAFF,TGTGCCAGCAGACCGACAGAGGTGAACACTGAAGCTTTCTTT
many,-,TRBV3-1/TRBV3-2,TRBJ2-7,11,CASSQDTGQYF,TGTGCCAGCAGCCAAGATACAGGGCAGTACTTC
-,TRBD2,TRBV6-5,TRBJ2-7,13,CASSLAGNYEQYF,TGTGCCAGCAGTCTAGCGGGAAACTACGAGCAGTACTTC
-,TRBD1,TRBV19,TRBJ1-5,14,CASSGRQGSGPQHF,TGTGCCAGTAGTGGACGACAGGGATCCGGGCCCCAGCATTTT
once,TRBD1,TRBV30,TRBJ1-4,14,CAWSPTGGLEKLFF,TGTGCCTGGAGTCCGACAGGGGGCCTCGAAAAACTGTTTTTT
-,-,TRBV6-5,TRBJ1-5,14,CASSYSNSLKPQHF,TGTGCCAGCAGTTACTCGAACTCACTGAAGCCCCAGCATTTT
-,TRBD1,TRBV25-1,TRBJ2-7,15,CASTPPGGWSYEQYF,TGTGCCAGCACACCTCCAGGGGGTTGGTCCTACGAGCAGTACTTC
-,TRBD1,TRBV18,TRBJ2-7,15,CASSPGQGGSYEQYF,TGTGCCAGCTCACCGGGACAGGGAGGTTCCTACGAGCAGTACTTC
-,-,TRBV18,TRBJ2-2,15,CASSRRPRGTGELFF,TGTGCCAGCTCCCGACGTCCCCGGGGGACCGGGGAGCTGTTTTTT
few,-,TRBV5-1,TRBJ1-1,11,CASMLGTEAFF,TGCGCCAGCATGCTCGGGACTGAAGCTTTCTTT
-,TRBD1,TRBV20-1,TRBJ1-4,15,CSASSVGQYNEKLFF,TGCAGTGCTAGTTCGGTGGGACAGTATAATGAAAAACTGTTTTTT
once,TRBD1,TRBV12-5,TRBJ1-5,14,CASGPGTVNQPQHF,TGTGCTAGTGGCCCCGGGACAGTGAATCAGCCCCAGCATTTT
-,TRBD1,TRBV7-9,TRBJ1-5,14,CASSPGTGDQPQHF,TGTGCCAGCAGCCCAGGGACAGGGGATCAGCCCCAGCATTTT
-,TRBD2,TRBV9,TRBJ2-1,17,CASSAFETSGRDNEQFF,TGTGCCAGCAGCGCCTTCGAAACTAGCGGGAGGGACAATGAGCAGTTCTTC
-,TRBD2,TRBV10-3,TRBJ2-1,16,CAISGVASGTYNEQFF,TGTGCCATCAGTGGGGTGGCTAGCGGGACATACAATGAGCAGTTCTTC
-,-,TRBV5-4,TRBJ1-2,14,CASSFPGGNYGYTF,TGTGCCAGCAGCTTTCCCGGCGGGAACTATGGCTACACCTTC
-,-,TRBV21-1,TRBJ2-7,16,CASSSPPGTRNYEQYF,TGTGCCAGCAGCAGCCCCCCCGGGACTAGGAACTACGAGCAGTACTTC
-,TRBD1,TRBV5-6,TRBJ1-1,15,CASRTPGQMNTEAFF,TGTGCCAGCAGGACACCGGGACAGATGAACACTGAAGCTTTCTTT
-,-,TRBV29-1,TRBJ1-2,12,CSVQSALYGYTF,TGCAGCGTGCAAAGCGCGCTCTATGGCTACACCTTC
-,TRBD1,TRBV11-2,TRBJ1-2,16,CASRANKGGANYGYTF,TGTGCCAGCCGAGCGAATAAAGGGGGCGCAAACTATGGCTACACCTTC
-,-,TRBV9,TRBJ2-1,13,CASSVGGISEQFF,TGTGCCAGCAGCGTAGGAGGTATTAGTGAGCAGTTCTTC
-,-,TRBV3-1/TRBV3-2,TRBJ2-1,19,CASSQDLSFVGGGAREQFF,TGTGCCAGCAGCCAAGATCTTTCTTTTGTCGGGGGTGGAGCGCGTGAGCAGTTCTTC
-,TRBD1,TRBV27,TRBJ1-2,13,CASGNRGLVGYTF,TGTGCCAGCGGAAACAGGGGGCTGGTAGGCTACACCTTC
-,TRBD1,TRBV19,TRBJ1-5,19,CASSMDYRGPDSYNQPQHF,TGTGCCAGTAGTATGGATTACAGGGGGCCAGATTCTTACAATCAGCCCCAGCATTTT
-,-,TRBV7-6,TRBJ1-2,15,CASSLEAGIGYGYTF,TGTGCCAGCAGCTTAGAGGCAGGGATAGGCTATGGCTACACCTTC